Shown below are 2 T cell receptor beta chains from a single sample sequenced in a study of T cells in Graves' hyperthyroidism and ophthalmopathy. Amplified TCR beta CDR3 regions derived from RNA transcripts. The HTBI primer set drove a first-round RT-PCR of the TCR CDR3. TCRdb analysed the multiplex PCR reads with MiXCR anew, one entry per CDR3 protein. The sample yields 700,000 to 950,000 distinct CDR3 sequences, about a third seen once. The sequenced sample was blood. These receptors were taken from a woman aged 40 to 49 with Graves' hyperthyroidism.

This sequence joins TRBV12-3 or TRBV12-4 and TRBJ1-5; D is possibly TRBD1 (5 bases). This CDR3 region has 16 residues. Trimming took off 6 bases at V and 3 bases at J, with 18 bases between the two ends. CDR3: CASSTQAGGSNQPQHF. The CDR3 nucleotides read TGTGCCAGCAGCACCCAAGCCGGGGGTTCCAATCAGCCCCAGCATTTT.

This clonotype was picked up a small number of times. The chain combines TRBV20-1 with TRBJ2-7; a weak D match, TRBD2 (5 bases). The ends were cut back, 3 bases at V and 7 bases at J, with 16 bases in the middle. Germline V gene lookup returns CDR1 DFQATT and CDR2 SNEGSKA (reference sequence). The CDR3 extends over 13 amino acids. CDR3 sequence reads: CSARAETMGEQYF. The CDR3 bases are TGCAGTGCTAGGGCAGAGACTATGGGAGAGCAGTACTTC.